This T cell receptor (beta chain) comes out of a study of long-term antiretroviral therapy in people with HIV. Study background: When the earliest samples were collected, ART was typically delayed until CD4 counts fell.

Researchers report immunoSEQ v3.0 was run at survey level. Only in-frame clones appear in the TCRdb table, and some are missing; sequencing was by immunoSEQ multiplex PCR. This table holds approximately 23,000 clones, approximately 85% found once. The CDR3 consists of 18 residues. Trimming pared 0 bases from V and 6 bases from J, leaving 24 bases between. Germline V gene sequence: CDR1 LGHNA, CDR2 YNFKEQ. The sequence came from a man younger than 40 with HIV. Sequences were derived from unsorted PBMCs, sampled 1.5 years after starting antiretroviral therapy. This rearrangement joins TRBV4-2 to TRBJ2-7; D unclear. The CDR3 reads CASSQDTRSVEKLGEQYF. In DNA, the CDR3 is TGTGCCAGCAGCCAAGATACGAGAAGCGTGGAGAAGCTGGGCGAGCAGTACTTC.